This TCR beta chain was found in a study of CD8+ T cells in alopecia areata. There are 12 residues in the CDR3. V was trimmed by 3 bases and J by 7 bases, leaving 13 bases between them. From germline, CDR1 is SQVTM and CDR2 ANQGSEA. In each case, RNA was isolated and then reverse transcribed into cDNA as the sequencing template. Using immunoSEQ multiplex PCR, the repertoire was profiled, and TCRdb retains in-frame clones only, with some absent. The sample holds 98,000 or so clones, about 50% seen once. This clone occurred a few times. The rearrangement links TRBV29-1 to TRBJ2-7; TRBD1 is a possible D gene (5 bases). Sample: NKG2D-low CD8+ T cells sorted from blood. The clonotype comes from a human donor with alopecia areata. The CDR3 nucleotides read TGCAGCGTTGATTGGGGCGCCGGGGAGCAGTACTTC. Its protein is CSVDWGAGEQYF.